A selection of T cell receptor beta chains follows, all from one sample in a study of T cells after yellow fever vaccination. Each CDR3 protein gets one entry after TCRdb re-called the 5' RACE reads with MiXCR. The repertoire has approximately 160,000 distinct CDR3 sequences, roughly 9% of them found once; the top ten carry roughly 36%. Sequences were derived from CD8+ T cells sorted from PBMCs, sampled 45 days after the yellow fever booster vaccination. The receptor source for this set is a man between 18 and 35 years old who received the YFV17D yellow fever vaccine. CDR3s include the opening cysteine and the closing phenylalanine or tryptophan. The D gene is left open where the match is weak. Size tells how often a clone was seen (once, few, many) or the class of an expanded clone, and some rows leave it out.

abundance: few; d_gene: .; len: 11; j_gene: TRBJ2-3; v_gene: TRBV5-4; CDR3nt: TGTGCCAGCAGCTTGAAAGATACGCAGTATTTT; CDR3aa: CASSLKDTQYF
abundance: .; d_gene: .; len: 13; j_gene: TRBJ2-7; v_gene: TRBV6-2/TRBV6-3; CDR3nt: TGTGCCAGCAGTTTACGATTCTCCTACGAGCAGTACTTC; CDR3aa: CASSLRFSYEQYF
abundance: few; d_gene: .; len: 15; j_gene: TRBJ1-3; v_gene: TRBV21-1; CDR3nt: TGTGCCAGCAGCAAAGATGTCCTCTCTGGAAACACCATATATTTT; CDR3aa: CASSKDVLSGNTIYF
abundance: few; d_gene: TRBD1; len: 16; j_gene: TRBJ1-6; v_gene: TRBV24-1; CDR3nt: TGTGCCACCAGTGATCTGGGACAGGGATCGTATTCACCCCTCCACTTT; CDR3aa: CATSDLGQGSYSPLHF
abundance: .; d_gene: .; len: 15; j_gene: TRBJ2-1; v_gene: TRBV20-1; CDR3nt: TGCAGTGCTAGAGATGGGGGGATGTCCTACAATGAGCAGTTCTTC; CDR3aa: CSARDGGMSYNEQFF
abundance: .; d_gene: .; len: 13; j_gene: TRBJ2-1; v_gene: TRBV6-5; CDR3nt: TGTGCCAGCAGTTACAGGTACTACAATGAGCAGTTCTTC; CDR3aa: CASSYRYYNEQFF
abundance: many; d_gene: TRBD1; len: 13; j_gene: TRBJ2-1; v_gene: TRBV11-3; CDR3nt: TGTGCCAGCAGCTTAACCGACAGGGCGGCTCGGTTCTTC; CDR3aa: CASSLTDRAARFF
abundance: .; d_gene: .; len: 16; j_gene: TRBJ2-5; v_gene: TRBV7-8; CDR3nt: TGTGCCAGCAGCCCCCGGGGCTTCTGGCCCCAAGAGACCCAGTACTTC; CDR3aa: CASSPRGFWPQETQYF
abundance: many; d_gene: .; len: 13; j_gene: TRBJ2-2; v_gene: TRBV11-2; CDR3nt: TGTGCCAGCAGCCCAACAAACACCGGGGAGCTGTTTTTT; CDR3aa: CASSPTNTGELFF
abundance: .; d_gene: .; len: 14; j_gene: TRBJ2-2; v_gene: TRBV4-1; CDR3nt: TGCGCCAGCAGCGAGGACCAAGGCACCGGGGAGCTGTTTTTT; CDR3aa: CASSEDQGTGELFF
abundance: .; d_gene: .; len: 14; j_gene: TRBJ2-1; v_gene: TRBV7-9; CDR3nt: TGTGCCAGCAGCTTAGGCGGGAACTACAATGAGCAGTTCTTC; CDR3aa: CASSLGGNYNEQFF
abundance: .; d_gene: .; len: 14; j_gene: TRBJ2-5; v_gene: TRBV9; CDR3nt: TGTGCCAGCAGCGTAGCTTGGGACCAAGAGACCCAGTACTTC; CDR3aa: CASSVAWDQETQYF
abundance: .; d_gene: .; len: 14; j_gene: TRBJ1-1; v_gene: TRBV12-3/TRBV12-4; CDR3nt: TGTGCCAGCATTGCTTGGGGGCGGAACACTGAAGCTTTCTTT; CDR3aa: CASIAWGRNTEAFF
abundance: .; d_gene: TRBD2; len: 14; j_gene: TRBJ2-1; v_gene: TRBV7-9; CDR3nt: TGTGCCAGCAGCCCCCGACTAGCGTACAATGAGCAGTTCTTC; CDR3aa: CASSPRLAYNEQFF
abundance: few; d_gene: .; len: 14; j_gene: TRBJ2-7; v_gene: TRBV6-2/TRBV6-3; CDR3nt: TGTGCCAGCGATTGGAGCGACGGTTCCTACGAGCAGTACTTC; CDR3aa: CASDWSDGSYEQYF
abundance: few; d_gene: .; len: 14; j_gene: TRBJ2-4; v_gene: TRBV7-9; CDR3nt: TGTGCCAGCACCCCCCGGGGAGCCAAAAACATTCAGTACTTC; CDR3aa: CASTPRGAKNIQYF
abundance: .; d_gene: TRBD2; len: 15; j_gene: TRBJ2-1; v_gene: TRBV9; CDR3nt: TGTGCCAGCAGCGTAGAACTAGCGGCGAACAATGAGCAGTTCTTC; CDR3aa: CASSVELAANNEQFF
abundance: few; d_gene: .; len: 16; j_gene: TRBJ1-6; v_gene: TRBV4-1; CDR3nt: TGCGCCAGCAGCCCTTGGGGTCGAGATGGTAATTCACCCCTCCACTTT; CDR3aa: CASSPWGRDGNSPLHF
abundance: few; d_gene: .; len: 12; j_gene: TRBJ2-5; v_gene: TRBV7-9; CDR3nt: TGTGCCAGCAGAGCGCCTCGGGAGACCCAGTACTTC; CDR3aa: CASRAPRETQYF
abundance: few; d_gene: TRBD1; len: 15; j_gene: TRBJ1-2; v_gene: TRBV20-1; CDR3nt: TGCAGTGCTAGACCGTCGACAGGGTCGAGGTATGGCTACACCTTC; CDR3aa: CSARPSTGSRYGYTF
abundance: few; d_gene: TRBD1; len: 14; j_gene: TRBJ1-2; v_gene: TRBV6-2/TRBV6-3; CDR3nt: TGTGCCAGCAGGCCTGTAACAGGGGCCGTCGTAGGCACCTTC; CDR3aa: CASRPVTGAVVGTF
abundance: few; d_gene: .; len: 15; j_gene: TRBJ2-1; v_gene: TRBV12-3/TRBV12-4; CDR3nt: TGTGCCAGCAGTCCCGGGACCACCTCCTACAATGAGCAGTTCTTC; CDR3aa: CASSPGTTSYNEQFF
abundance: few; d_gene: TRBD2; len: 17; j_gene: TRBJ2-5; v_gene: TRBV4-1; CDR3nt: TGCGCCAGCAGCACTGGGACTAGCGGGGGGGGCAAGGGGACCCAGTACTTC; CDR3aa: CASSTGTSGGGKGTQYF
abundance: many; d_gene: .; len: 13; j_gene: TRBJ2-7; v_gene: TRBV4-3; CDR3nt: TGCGCCAGCAGCCAATACAGGGCGATGGAGCAGTACTTC; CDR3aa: CASSQYRAMEQYF
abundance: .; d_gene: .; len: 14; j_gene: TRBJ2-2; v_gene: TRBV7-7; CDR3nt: TGTGCCAGCAGCTTAGAGGTCCACACCGGGGAGCTGTTTTTT; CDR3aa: CASSLEVHTGELFF
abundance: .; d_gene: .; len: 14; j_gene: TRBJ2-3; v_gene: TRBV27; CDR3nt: TGTGCCAGCAGTCGCCTCGAGAGCACAGATACGCAGTATTTT; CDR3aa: CASSRLESTDTQYF
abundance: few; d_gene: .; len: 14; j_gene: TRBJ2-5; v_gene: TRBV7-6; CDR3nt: TGTGCCAGCAGCCTCCTAGGTAGCTCAGAGACCCAGTACTTC; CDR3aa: CASSLLGSSETQYF
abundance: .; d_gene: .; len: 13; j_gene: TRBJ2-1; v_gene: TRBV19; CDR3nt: TGTGCCAGTAGGGGCCGCTCCTACAATGAGCAGTTCTTC; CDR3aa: CASRGRSYNEQFF
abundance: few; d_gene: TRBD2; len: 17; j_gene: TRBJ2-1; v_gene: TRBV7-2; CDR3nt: TGTGCCAGCAGCCATCCTAGCGGGGGGGCTACCTACAATGAGCAGTTCTTC; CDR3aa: CASSHPSGGATYNEQFF
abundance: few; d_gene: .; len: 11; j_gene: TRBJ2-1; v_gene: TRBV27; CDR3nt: TGTGCCAGCAGACGGGGGACAGAGCAGTTCTTC; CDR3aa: CASRRGTEQFF
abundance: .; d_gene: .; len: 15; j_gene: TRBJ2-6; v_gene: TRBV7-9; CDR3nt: TGTGCCAGCAGCTCCCCGATCTCTGGGGCCAACGTCCTGACTTTC; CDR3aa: CASSSPISGANVLTF
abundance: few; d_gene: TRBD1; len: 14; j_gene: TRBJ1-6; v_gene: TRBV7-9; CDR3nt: TGTGCCAGCAGCGAGGGACAGGGGAATTCACCCCTCCACTTT; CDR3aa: CASSEGQGNSPLHF
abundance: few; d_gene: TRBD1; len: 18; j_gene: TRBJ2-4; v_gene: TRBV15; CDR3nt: TGTGCCACCAGCAGAGGGGACAGGGGTTGGGGAGGTAAAAACATTCAGTACTTC; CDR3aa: CATSRGDRGWGGKNIQYF
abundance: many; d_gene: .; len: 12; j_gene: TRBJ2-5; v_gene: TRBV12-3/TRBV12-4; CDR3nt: TGTGCCAGCAGTTCAGGGCCGGAGACCCAGTACTTC; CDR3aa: CASSSGPETQYF
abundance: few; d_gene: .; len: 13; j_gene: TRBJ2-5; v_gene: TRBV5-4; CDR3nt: TGTGCCAGCAGCTTACGGGCACAAGAGACCCAGTACTTC; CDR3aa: CASSLRAQETQYF
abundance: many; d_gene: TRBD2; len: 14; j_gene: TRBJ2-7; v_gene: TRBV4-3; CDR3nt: TGCGCCAGCAGCCTAGGACTAGCGGGGAGCGAGCAGTACTTC; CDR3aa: CASSLGLAGSEQYF
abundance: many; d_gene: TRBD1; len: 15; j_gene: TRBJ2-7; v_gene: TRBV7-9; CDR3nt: TGTGCCAGCAGCCCCCGGGACAGAACTCCCTACGAGCAGTACTTC; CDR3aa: CASSPRDRTPYEQYF
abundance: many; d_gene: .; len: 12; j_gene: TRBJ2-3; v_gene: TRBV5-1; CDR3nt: TGCGCCAGCAGCTTGGCCGTAGATACGCAGTATTTT; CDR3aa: CASSLAVDTQYF
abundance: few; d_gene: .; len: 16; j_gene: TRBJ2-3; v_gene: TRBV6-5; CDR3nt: TGTGCCAGCAGTTACTCGACAGGATATGGGACAGATACGCAGTATTTT; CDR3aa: CASSYSTGYGTDTQYF
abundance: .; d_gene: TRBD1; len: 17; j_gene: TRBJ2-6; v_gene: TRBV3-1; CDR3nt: TGTGCCAGCAGCCATGAGACAGGGACCTCTGGGGCCAACGTCCTGACTTTC; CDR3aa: CASSHETGTSGANVLTF
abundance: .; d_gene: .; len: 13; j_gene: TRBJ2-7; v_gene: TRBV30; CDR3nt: TGTGCCTGGAATGAGGACGTCCCCTACGAGCAGTACTTC; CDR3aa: CAWNEDVPYEQYF